This entry lists 30 T cell receptor beta chains sequenced from one sample in a study of blood T cell repertoires in COVID-19. TCRdb's table, derived via immunoSEQ multiplex PCR, lists solely in-frame clones and lacks some. The sample shows 400,000 to 550,000 clones, about 89% of them seen only once. Sequencing was carried out using peripheral blood. Source of these receptors: a woman in her 30s with acute or convalescent COVID-19.

The chain links TRBV2 to TRBJ2-7, with TRBD2 matching over 9 bases. J was trimmed by 4 bases and V by 3 bases; bases with no gene match: 7. The V gene's germline CDR1 is SNHLY and CDR2 FYNNEI. This CDR3 spans 15 amino acids. Here the CDR3 DNA reads TGTGCCAGCAGTGAGGGCGGGGGGGCCTTTTACGAGCAGTACTTC. Translating gives CASSEGGGAFYEQYF.

The CDR3 loop reads CASSVGIAGGYQETQYF. The CDR3 bases are TGTGCCAGCAGCGTAGGGATAGCGGGGGGGTACCAAGAGACCCAGTACTTC. This chain uses TRBV7-6 with TRBJ2-5; 11 nucleotides match TRBD2. Trimming removed 5 bases from V and 0 bases from J; junction bases left unmatched: 8. This CDR3 is 17 amino acids long. Germline V gene sequence: CDR1 SGHVS, CDR2 FNYEAQ.

This clone showed up just once. V gene TRBV5-6 combines with J gene TRBJ2-3, with 8 nucleotides matching TRBD2. The CDR3 contains 17 residues. Germline-derived CDR1 and CDR2 are SGHDT and YYEEEE. V was pared by 0 bases and J by 2 bases, with 8 bases of the junction left unmatched. The CDR3 DNA reads TGTGCCAGCAGCTTGGTAGGGGGACTAGGGAACACAGATACGCAGTATTTT. The encoded protein is CASSLVGGLGNTDTQYF.

The chain joins TRBV21-1 to TRBJ2-2; TRBD1, the D gene given by the table, was not confirmed from the DNA. TRBV21-1 is labeled a pseudogene. The CDR3 consists of 22 residues. Here the CDR3 DNA reads TGTGCCAGCAGCAAAGACCCAGTCTCGCCCCCCTTTATTTTCTTGAACACCGGGGAGCTGTTTTTT. Translation: CASSKDPVSPPFIFLNTGELFF.

V gene TRBV11-2 combines with J gene TRBJ1-6; a possible D gene is TRBD1 (5 bases). Trimming took off 0 bases at V and 11 bases at J, with 11 bases between the two ends. This CDR3 contains 14 residues. The germline V gene encodes CDR1 SGHAT and CDR2 FQNNGV. CDR3 sequence (DNA): TGTGCCAGCAGCTTAGATGATCAGGGTACACCCCTCCACTTT. This sequence encodes CASSLDDQGTPLHF.

V usage is TRBV7-2 and J usage is TRBJ1-5, with D unresolved. CDR1 is SGHTA, CDR2 FQGNSA, per germline. Trimming stripped 5 bases from V and 6 bases from J, with 11 bases between. The CDR3 spans 13 residues. The CDR3 nucleotides read TGTGCCAGCAGCAGCGTGATACGTCAGCCCCAGCATTTT. The encoded protein is CASSSVIRQPQHF.

The gene calls are TRBV21-1 and TRBJ2-6; the listed D gene, TRBD1, was not tested against the DNA. TRBV21-1 is annotated as a pseudogene. The CDR3 length is 19 residues. The CDR3 is CASSKRSGQGCTGANVLTF. The CDR3 region has the DNA TGTGCCAGCAGCAAAAGGTCGGGACAGGGGTGCACTGGGGCCAACGTCCTGACTTTC.

The chain carries TRBV18 and TRBJ1-6; no definite D call. This CDR3 is built from 17 residues. The V end lost 3 bases, the J end lost 10 bases, and 22 bases lay between the germline ends. The germline V gene has CDR1 KGHSH and CDR2 LQKENI. The CDR3 bases are TGTGCCAGCTCACCGCAAAGGAGCGTATCCCGCGGGTCACCCCTCCACTTT. This sequence encodes CASSPQRSVSRGSPLHF. The variable domain in full, with the rest retrieved from reference TRBV18 and TRBJ1-6, is NAGVMQNPRHLVRRRGQEARLRCSPMKGHSHVYWYRQLPEEGLKFMVYLQKENIIDESGMPKERFSAEFPKEGPSILRIQQVVRGDSAAYFCASSPQRSVSRGSPLHFGNGTRLTVT.

V is TRBV24-1 and J is TRBJ1-5; TRBD1 might be the D (5 bases). CDR3 length: 15 residues. Germline assignment: CDR1 KGHDR and CDR2 SFDVKD. V dropped 5 bases and J dropped 2 bases, with 12 bases sitting between them. CDR3 nucleotides: TGTGCCACCAGTGCCGGACATGCCCGCAATCAGCCCCAGCATTTT. Encoded protein: CATSAGHARNQPQHF.

The V gene is TRBV19, the J gene TRBJ1-6; D may be TRBD1 (5 bases). The V end lost 2 bases, the J end lost 5 bases, and 7 bases lay between the germline ends. The CDR3 runs 14 residues. Per germline, CDR1 LNHDA and CDR2 SQIVND (reference sequence). Written as DNA, the CDR3 is TGTGCCAGTAGTATAAGGGGTGATAATTCACCCCTCCACTTT. Amino acids: CASSIRGDNSPLHF.

Comments on this clone: Other DNA sequences within the sample encode an identical CDR3. This chain connects TRBV5-1 to TRBJ2-7; TRBD2 matches 8 bases. The junction had 6 bases not matched to a gene; V was cut back by 0 bases and J by 4 bases. This CDR3 comprises 15 residues. In germline, CDR1 is SGHRS, CDR2 YFSETQ. CDR3 coding DNA: TGCGCCAGCAGCTTGGGGGCGGGGGGTCGGTACGAGCAGTACTTC. Amino acid sequence: CASSLGAGGRYEQYF.

The chain joins TRBV7-7 to TRBJ2-5; 10 nucleotides match TRBD1. CDR3 length equals 14 residues. Unmatched junction bases numbered 5, after V lost 6 bases and J lost 4 bases. Germline V gives CDR1 SSHAT, CDR2 FNYEAQ (reference sequence). The DNA for the CDR3 is TGTGCCAGCAGTCCCGGGACAGGGGTAGAGACCCAGTACTTC. Amino acid sequence: CASSPGTGVETQYF. The full variable domain, with the rest looked up from reference TRBV7-7 and TRBJ2-5, is GAGVSQSPRYKVTKRGQDVTLRCDPISSHATLYWYQQALGQGPEFLTYFNYEAQPDKSGLPSDRFSAERPEGSISTLTIQRTEQRDSAMYRCASSPGTGVETQYFGPGTRLLVL.

The CDR3 DNA reads TGCGCCAGCAGCTTGGGTGGGACAGGGGGCGAGGTCATTCAGTACTTC. This translates into CASSLGGTGGEVIQYF. This chain joins TRBV5-1 and TRBJ2-4, with 12 bases aligning to TRBD1. With 0 bases clipped from V and 9 bases from J, the junction kept 7 bases outside the gene matches. Germline CDR1 is SGHRS and CDR2 is YFSETQ. The CDR3 is 16 residues long.

This clone was observed a few times. The V and J genes are TRBV15 and TRBJ2-7; 8 positions agree with TRBD1. This CDR3 is built from 14 residues. J gave up 3 bases and V 3 bases, and 4 bases lay outside the gene matches. In germline, CDR1 is LNHNV, CDR2 YYDKDF (reference sequence). The CDR3 nucleotides are TGTGCCACCAGCAGGACAGGGGAAGGCTACGAGCAGTACTTC. It encodes CATSRTGEGYEQYF. The variable domain in full, completed from reference TRBV15 and TRBJ2-7, reads DAMVIQNPRYQVTQFGKPVTLSCSQTLNHNVMYWYQQKSSQAPKLLFHYYDKDFNNEADTPDNFQSRRPNTSFCFLDIRSPGLGDTAMYLCATSRTGEGYEQYFGPGTRLTVT.

The rearrangement uses TRBV19 and TRBJ2-5; 11 positions match TRBD2. Trimming took 3 bases from V and 3 from J; bases not matched to a gene: 12. Germline V gives CDR1 LNHDA, CDR2 SQIVND (reference sequence). There are 18 residues in the CDR3. The CDR3 bases are TGTGCCAGTAGTATCACTAGCGGGGGACCTATCACGAAAGAGACCCAGTACTTC. This sequence encodes CASSITSGGPITKETQYF.

V usage is TRBV3-1 (or the pseudogene TRBV3-2) and J usage is TRBJ2-3, with TRBD2 matching over 11 bases. The CDR3 has 17 residues. Germline assignment: CDR1 LGHDT and CDR2 YNNKEL (reference sequence). The V and J ends lost 1 base and 8 bases, in that order; junction bases with no gene match: 11. CDR3 in DNA: TGTGCCAGCAGCCAAGGGCCCGGGACTAGCGGACAACTTACGCAGTATTTT. Residues: CASSQGPGTSGQLTQYF.

CDR3 sequence reads: CASSLSRTGVAYEQYF. The DNA for the CDR3 is TGTGCCAGCAGCCTATCCCGGACAGGGGTAGCCTACGAGCAGTACTTC. The rearrangement joins TRBV7-6 to TRBJ2-7, with 9 bases that match TRBD1. Germline V gene sequence: CDR1 SGHVS, CDR2 FNYEAQ. The CDR3 has 16 amino acids. The ends lost 5 bases at V and 2 bases at J; junction bases unmatched: 10. Looking up the rest from reference TRBV7-6 and TRBJ2-7 gives the full variable domain: GAGVSQSPRYKVTKRGQDVALRCDPISGHVSLYWYRQALGQGPEFLTYFNYEAQQDKSGLPNDRFSAERPEGSISTLTIQRTEQRDSAMYRCASSLSRTGVAYEQYFGPGTRLTVT.

The V gene is TRBV5-1, the J gene TRBJ2-3; TRBD2 matches 13 bases. The V segment lost 7 bases and the J segment 3 bases; nucleotides outside the gene matches: 11. CDR1 is SGHRS, CDR2 YFSETQ, per germline. This CDR3 has 17 residues. The DNA for the CDR3 is TGCGCCAGCGGACGACTAGCGGGGGGCCTAGGTACAGATACGCAGTATTTT. Protein product: CASGRLAGGLGTDTQYF.

V is TRBV5-1 and J is TRBJ2-7; no firm D call. The germline V gene has CDR1 SGHRS and CDR2 YFSETQ. This CDR3 has 17 amino acids. With 0 bases removed from V and 2 bases from J, the gap between germline ends came to 18 bases. The CDR3: CASSLEYGGDRAYEQYF. CDR3 DNA sequence: TGCGCCAGCAGCTTGGAGTATGGTGGTGACCGGGCCTACGAGCAGTACTTC.

The chain uses TRBV18 and TRBJ2-7; 9 positions match TRBD1. In germline, CDR1 is KGHSH, CDR2 LQKENI. The CDR3 contains 15 residues. V gave up 2 bases and J gave up 2 bases; unmatched junction bases: 4. The CDR3 DNA reads TGTGCCAGCTCACCAGCCGGGACAGGGACCTACGAGCAGTACTTC. Its translation is CASSPAGTGTYEQYF. The full variable domain, in which reference TRBV18 and TRBJ2-7 provide the parts outside the CDR3, is NAGVMQNPRHLVRRRGQEARLRCSPMKGHSHVYWYRQLPEEGLKFMVYLQKENIIDESGMPKERFSAEFPKEGPSILRIQQVVRGDSAAYFCASSPAGTGTYEQYFGPGTRLTVT.

CDR3 DNA sequence: TGTGCCAGCAGTGGAGTTTCGGGAAACACCATATATTTT. This sequence encodes CASSGVSGNTIYF. The J gene is TRBJ1-3, the V gene TRBV9; D not certain. Trimming stripped 5 bases from V and 4 bases from J, with 10 bases between. Germline V gene sequence: CDR1 SGDLS, CDR2 YYNGEE. This CDR3 spans 13 amino acids.

The chain links TRBV28 to TRBJ1-5; 8 positions agree with TRBD1. The CDR3 spans 13 residues. V lost 6 bases and J lost 5; bases outside the gene matches: 3. Germline values: CDR1 MDHEN, CDR2 SYDVKM. DNA of the CDR3: TGTGCCAGCAGCCAGGACAGGGATCAGCCCCAGCATTTT. Translation gives CASSQDRDQPQHF. Together with reference TRBV28 and TRBJ1-5, the CDR3 gives the full variable domain: DVKVTQSSRYLVKRTGEKVFLECVQDMDHENMFWYRQDPGLGLRLIYFSYDVKMKEKGDIPEGYSVSREKKERFSLILESASTNQTSMYLCASSQDRDQPQHFGDGTRLSIL.

The gene calls are TRBV5-4 and TRBJ2-5; maybe TRBD2 (5 bases). Germline CDR1 SGHNT, CDR2 YYREEE (reference sequence). This CDR3 is built from 16 residues. Trimming shortened V by 1 base and J by 3 bases, and 16 bases separated the two germline ends. The chain's CDR3 is CASSLFLSGNEETQYF. CDR3 in DNA: TGTGCCAGCAGCTTGTTTCTATCGGGGAACGAAGAGACCCAGTACTTC. Together with reference TRBV5-4 and TRBJ2-5, the CDR3 gives the full variable domain: ETGVTQSPTHLIKTRGQQVTLRCSSQSGHNTVSWYQQALGQGPQFIFQYYREEENGRGNFPPRFSGLQFPNYSSELNVNALELDDSALYLCASSLFLSGNEETQYFGPGTRLLVL.

For the CDR3, the DNA is TGCGCCAGCAGCCACCAGGGGACAGATACGCAGTATTTT. Residues: CASSHQGTDTQYF. The gene calls are TRBV4-1 and TRBJ2-3; D might be TRBD1 (6 bases). The germline V gene encodes CDR1 MGHRA and CDR2 YSYEKL. V lost 3 bases, J lost 3 bases, and 7 bases lay in between. The CDR3 totals 13 residues.

V is TRBV4-1 and J is TRBJ1-5, with a possible D match to TRBD1 (5 bases). The CDR3 spans 14 residues. CDR1 and CDR2 (germline): MGHRA, YSYEKL. Trimming took 5 bases from V and 0 from J, leaving 8 bases between them. Written as DNA, the CDR3 is TGCGCCAGCAGCATGGGGGGTAGCAATCAGCCCCAGCATTTT. Its translation: CASSMGGSNQPQHF.

A few counts support this clone. V is TRBV5-4 and J is TRBJ1-1, with 7 nucleotides matching TRBD1. This CDR3 is built from 14 residues. V lost 4 bases to trimming and J lost 6 bases; unmatched junction nucleotides: 9. The germline V gene has CDR1 SGHNT and CDR2 YYREEE (reference sequence). CDR3 sequence reads: CASSVKDRYPEAFF. CDR3 nucleotide sequence: TGTGCCAGCAGCGTTAAGGACAGGTACCCTGAAGCTTTCTTT.

The rearrangement joins TRBV29-1 to TRBJ1-4; D remains unclear. The germline gives CDR1 SQVTM, CDR2 ANQGSEA. The CDR3 has 12 amino acids. Between the trimmed V and J ends, which lost 3 bases and 8 bases, there was a span of 10 bases. The CDR3: CSVDAGGEKLFF. CDR3 sequence (DNA): TGCAGCGTTGACGCGGGAGGAGAAAAACTGTTTTTT.

The V call is TRBV25-1, the J call TRBJ2-5; 7 bases agree with TRBD2. Germline trimming cut 6 bases from V and 4 bases from J; bases unmatched to any gene: 8. The CDR3 length is 14 residues. CDR1 and CDR2 (germline): MGHDK, SYGVNS. CDR3 DNA sequence: TGTGCCAGCAGAAACACGGGGGGTACAGAGACCCAGTACTTC. Amino acid sequence: CASRNTGGTETQYF.

The rearrangement links TRBV19 to TRBJ1-1, with 7 bases lining up with TRBD1. Looked up from germline, CDR1 is LNHDA and CDR2 is SQIVND (reference sequence). The CDR3 contains 18 residues. V shed 4 bases and J 0 bases; nucleotides not matched to a gene: 14. The CDR3 bases are TGTGCCAGTAGTACCTCACTCGACCGGACAGGATTGAACACTGAAGCTTTCTTT. This encodes CASSTSLDRTGLNTEAFF.

The rearrangement links TRBV24-1 to TRBJ1-2; no clear D. Looked up from germline, CDR1 is KGHDR and CDR2 is SFDVKD. This CDR3 has 15 amino acids. Trimming shortened V by 0 bases and J by 10 bases, and 17 bases separated the two germline ends. CDR3 sequence reads: CATSDLRYEGKTYTF. CDR3 DNA: TGTGCCACCAGTGATTTGAGGTATGAGGGAAAAACCTACACCTTC.